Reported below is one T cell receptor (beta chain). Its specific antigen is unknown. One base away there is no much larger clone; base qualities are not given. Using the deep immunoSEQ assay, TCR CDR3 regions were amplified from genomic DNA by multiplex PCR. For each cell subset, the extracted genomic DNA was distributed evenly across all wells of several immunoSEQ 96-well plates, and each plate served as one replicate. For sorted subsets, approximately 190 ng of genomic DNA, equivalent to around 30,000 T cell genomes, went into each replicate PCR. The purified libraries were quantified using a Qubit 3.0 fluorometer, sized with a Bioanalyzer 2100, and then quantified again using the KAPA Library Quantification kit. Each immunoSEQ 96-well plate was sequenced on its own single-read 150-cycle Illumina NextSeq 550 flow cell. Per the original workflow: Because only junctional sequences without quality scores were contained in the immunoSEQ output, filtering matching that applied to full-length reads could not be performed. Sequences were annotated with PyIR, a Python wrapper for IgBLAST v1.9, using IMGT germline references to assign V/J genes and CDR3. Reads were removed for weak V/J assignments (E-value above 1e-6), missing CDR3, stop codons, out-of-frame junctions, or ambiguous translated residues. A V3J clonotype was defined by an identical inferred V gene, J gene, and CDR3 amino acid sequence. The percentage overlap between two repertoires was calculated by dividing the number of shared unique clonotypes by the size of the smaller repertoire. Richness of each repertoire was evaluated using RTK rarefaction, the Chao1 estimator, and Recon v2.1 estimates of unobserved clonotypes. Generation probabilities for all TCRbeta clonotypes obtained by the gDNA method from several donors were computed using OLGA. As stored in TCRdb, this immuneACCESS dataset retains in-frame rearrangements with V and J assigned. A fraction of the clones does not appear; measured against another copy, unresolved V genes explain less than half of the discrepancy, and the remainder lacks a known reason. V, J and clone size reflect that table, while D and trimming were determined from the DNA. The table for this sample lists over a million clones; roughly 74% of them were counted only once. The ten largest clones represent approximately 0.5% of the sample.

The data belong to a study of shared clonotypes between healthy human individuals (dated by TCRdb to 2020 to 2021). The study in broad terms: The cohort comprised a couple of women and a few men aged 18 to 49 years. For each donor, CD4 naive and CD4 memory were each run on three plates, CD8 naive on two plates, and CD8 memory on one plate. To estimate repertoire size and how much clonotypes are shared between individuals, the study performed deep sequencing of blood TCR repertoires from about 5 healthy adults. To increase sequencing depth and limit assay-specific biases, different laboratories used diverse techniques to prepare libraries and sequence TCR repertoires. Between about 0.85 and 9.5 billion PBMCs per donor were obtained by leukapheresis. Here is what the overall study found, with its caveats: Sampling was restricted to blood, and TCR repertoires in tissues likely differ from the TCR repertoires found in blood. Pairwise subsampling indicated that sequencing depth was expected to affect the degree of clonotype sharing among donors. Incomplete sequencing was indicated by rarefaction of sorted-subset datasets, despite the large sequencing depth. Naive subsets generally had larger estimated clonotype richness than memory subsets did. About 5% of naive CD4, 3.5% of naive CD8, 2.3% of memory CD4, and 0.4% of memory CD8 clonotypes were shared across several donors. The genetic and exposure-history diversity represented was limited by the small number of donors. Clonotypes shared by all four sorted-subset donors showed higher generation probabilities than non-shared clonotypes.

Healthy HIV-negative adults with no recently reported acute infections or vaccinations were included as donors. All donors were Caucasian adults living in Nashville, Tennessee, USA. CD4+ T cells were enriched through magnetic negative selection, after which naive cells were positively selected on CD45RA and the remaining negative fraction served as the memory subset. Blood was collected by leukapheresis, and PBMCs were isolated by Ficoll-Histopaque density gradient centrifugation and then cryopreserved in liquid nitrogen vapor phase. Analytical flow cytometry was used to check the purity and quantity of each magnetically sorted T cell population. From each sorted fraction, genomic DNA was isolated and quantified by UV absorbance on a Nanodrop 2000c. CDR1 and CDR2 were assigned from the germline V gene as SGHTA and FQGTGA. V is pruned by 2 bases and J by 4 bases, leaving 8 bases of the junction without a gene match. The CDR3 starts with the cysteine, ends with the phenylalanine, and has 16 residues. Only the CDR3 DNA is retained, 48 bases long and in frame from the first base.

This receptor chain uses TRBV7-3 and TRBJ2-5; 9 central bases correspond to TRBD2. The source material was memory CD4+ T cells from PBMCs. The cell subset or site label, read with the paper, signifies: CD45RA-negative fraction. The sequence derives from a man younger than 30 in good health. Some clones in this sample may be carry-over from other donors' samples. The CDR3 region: CASSLAPAGGRETQYF. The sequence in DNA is TGTGCCAGCAGCTTAGCCCCTGCGGGAGGGAGAGAGACCCAGTACTTC.